Listed below are T cell receptor beta chains from one sample, sequenced in a study of blood T cell repertoires in COVID-19. Generated by immunoSEQ multiplex PCR, the TCRdb table keeps only in-frame clones and is missing some. The table has tens of thousands of clones, roughly 82% seen once. Sequences were obtained from peripheral blood. The receptors originated from a human donor in a cohort sampled during active COVID-19. Each CDR3 is given with its conserved first and last residue. A D gene is named only where the DNA matches it firmly. Only part of the rows carry a size: once, few, many, or a class if the clone is expanded.

CDR3aa,CDR3nt,j_gene,d_gene,abundance,v_gene
CASSLGHQNTEAFF,TGTGCCAGCAGCTTGGGGCACCAGAACACTGAAGCTTTCTTT,TRBJ1-1,-,-,TRBV5-5
CASSPGVAGAKHSYEQYF,TGTGCCAGCTCACCAGGGGTGGCAGGGGCTAAACATTCCTACGAGCAGTACTTC,TRBJ2-7,-,-,TRBV18
CASSMLGEGEQYF,TGTGCCAGTAGTATGTTGGGAGAAGGCGAGCAGTACTTC,TRBJ2-7,-,-,TRBV19
CASRQGRFGNQPQHF,TGCGCCAGCAGACAGGGGAGATTTGGCAATCAGCCCCAGCATTTT,TRBJ1-5,TRBD1,many,TRBV10-2
CASSRGGEQQETQYF,TGTGCCAGCAGCAGGGGGGGGGAGCAGCAAGAGACCCAGTACTTC,TRBJ2-5,-,-,TRBV5-4
CASSSGRTEAFF,TGTGCCAGCAGTTCGGGGAGGACTGAAGCTTTCTTT,TRBJ1-1,-,-,TRBV12-3/TRBV12-4
CASSSQGTSAIEQYF,TGTGCCAGCAGCTCGCAGGGGACTAGCGCTATCGAGCAGTACTTC,TRBJ2-7,TRBD2,-,TRBV9
CASSQTGGFVDF,TGTGCCAGCAGCCAGACAGGGGGTTTTGTCGATTTT,TRBJ1-4,TRBD1,-,TRBV3-1/TRBV3-2
CASSLAVTGANVLTF,TGTGCCAGCAGCTTGGCCGTCACTGGGGCCAACGTCCTGACTTTC,TRBJ2-6,-,few,TRBV7-8
CASKALGGSTDTQYF,TGTGCCAGCAAGGCTCTGGGGGGTTCCACAGATACGCAGTATTTT,TRBJ2-3,-,-,TRBV2
CASSVEGRLSSGNTIYF,TGTGCCAGCAGCGTAGAGGGGCGCCTGAGCTCTGGAAACACCATATATTTT,TRBJ1-3,-,once,TRBV9
CASSQGQATSPLHF,TGTGCCAGCAGCCAGGGACAGGCCACCTCACCCCTCCACTTT,TRBJ1-6,TRBD1,-,TRBV9
CAWSPWTGTVTGTEAFF,TGTGCCTGGAGCCCGTGGACAGGAACGGTAACTGGCACTGAAGCTTTCTTT,TRBJ1-1,TRBD1,-,TRBV30
CASSPRGGAPSGANVLTF,TGTGCCAGCAGCCCCCGGGGAGGGGCCCCCTCTGGGGCCAACGTCCTGACTTTC,TRBJ2-6,TRBD2,-,TRBV7-3
CSVRREGYNSPLHF,TGCAGCGTTAGGAGGGAGGGGTATAATTCACCCCTCCACTTT,TRBJ1-6,-,few,TRBV29-1
CASTHEPSGGANEQFF,TGTGCCAGCACGCACGAGCCTAGCGGGGGGGCCAATGAGCAGTTCTTC,TRBJ2-1,TRBD2,-,TRBV6-4
CASSATGGANYGYTF,TGTGCCAGCAGTGCTACAGGGGGTGCTAACTATGGCTACACCTTC,TRBJ1-2,TRBD1,-,TRBV6-4
CASSIDWGRGYGYTF,TGTGCCAGTAGTATAGATTGGGGGCGCGGCTATGGCTACACCTTC,TRBJ1-2,-,-,TRBV19
CASSPITNSYEQYF,TGTGCCAGCTCCCCGATAACAAACTCCTACGAGCAGTACTTC,TRBJ2-7,-,-,TRBV18
CASSPEVTGVAEGYTF,TGTGCCAGCTCACCAGAGGTGACCGGGGTGGCGGAGGGCTACACCTTC,TRBJ1-2,-,-,TRBV18
CASSLDGVSGEQYF,TGTGCCAGCAGCTTAGACGGGGTTTCGGGGGAGCAGTACTTC,TRBJ2-7,-,few,TRBV11-2
CASSLDSSGNTIYF,TGTGCCAGCAGCCTCGACAGCTCTGGAAACACCATATATTTT,TRBJ1-3,-,once,TRBV11-3
CASSSSLSGNTEAFF,TGTGCCAGCAGCTCATCCCTGAGCGGAAACACTGAAGCTTTCTTT,TRBJ1-1,-,-,TRBV5-8
CASSLVALTGYQETQYF,TGTGCCAGCAGCTTAGTAGCCCTCACAGGGTACCAAGAGACCCAGTACTTC,TRBJ2-5,-,-,TRBV11-2
CASSLMAYNEQFF,TGTGCCAGCAGTTTAATGGCTTACAATGAGCAGTTCTTC,TRBJ2-1,-,-,TRBV12-3/TRBV12-4
CATSEGGEQYF,TGTGCCACCAGTGAAGGAGGCGAGCAGTACTTC,TRBJ2-7,-,-,TRBV24-1
CASSVRGDTDTQYF,TGTGCCAGCAGTGTGCGGGGGGATACAGATACGCAGTATTTT,TRBJ2-3,TRBD2,-,TRBV6-2/TRBV6-3
CASSDRGLSTEAFF,TGTGCCAGCAGTGACAGGGGGCTAAGCACTGAAGCTTTCTTT,TRBJ1-1,TRBD1,once,TRBV6-1
CASSSSGTAYEQYF,TGTGCCAGCAGCTCATCCGGGACAGCCTACGAGCAGTACTTC,TRBJ2-7,TRBD1,-,TRBV7-9
CASSHGGSTDTQYF,TGTGCCAGCAGCCATGGGGGGTCCACAGATACGCAGTATTTT,TRBJ2-3,-,-,TRBV3-1/TRBV3-2
CASSQTTSGGSYEQYF,TGTGCCAGCAGCCAAACCACTAGCGGGGGGTCCTACGAGCAGTACTTC,TRBJ2-7,TRBD2,-,TRBV14
CASTGTGNEKLFF,TGTGCCAGTACAGGGACAGGGAATGAAAAACTGTTTTTT,TRBJ1-4,TRBD1,-,TRBV19
CASSLQDRGSEQYF,TGTGCCAGCAGCTTACAGGACAGGGGCTCCGAGCAGTACTTC,TRBJ2-7,TRBD1,-,TRBV7-2
CASSQGQGALNSPLHF,TGCGCCAGCAGCCAGGGACAGGGGGCTCTAAATTCACCCCTCCACTTT,TRBJ1-6,TRBD1,-,TRBV5-1
CASSHQRREQFF,TGTGCCAGCAGCCATCAGCGGCGGGAGCAGTTCTTC,TRBJ2-1,-,few,TRBV11-2
CASSHSGTGYNEQFF,TGTGCCAGCAGCCACTCCGGGACAGGGTACAATGAGCAGTTCTTC,TRBJ2-1,TRBD1,-,TRBV6-5
CASRPMAQGGQYF,TGTGCCAGCAGGCCGATGGCTCAGGGGGGGCAGTACTTC,TRBJ2-7,-,-,TRBV6-5
CATSRRVAGENAYEQYF,TGTGCCACCAGCAGGAGGGTAGCGGGGGAGAATGCCTACGAGCAGTACTTC,TRBJ2-7,TRBD2,-,TRBV27
CASSDGTSGGFDTQYF,TGCGCCAGCAGCGACGGGACTAGCGGGGGGTTCGATACGCAGTATTTT,TRBJ2-3,TRBD2,few,TRBV5-1
CASSLVVGYEQYF,TGTGCCAGCAGTCTCGTGGTCGGCTACGAGCAGTACTTC,TRBJ2-7,-,-,TRBV12-3/TRBV12-4
CASRSGTGQNYEQYF,TGTGCCAGCAGGTCGGGGACAGGGCAAAACTACGAGCAGTACTTC,TRBJ2-7,-,-,TRBV21-1
CASSIDEGLNTDTQYF,TGTGCCAGTAGTATAGATGAGGGTTTGAACACAGATACGCAGTATTTT,TRBJ2-3,-,-,TRBV19
CASSLGAGPYNEQFF,TGTGCCAGCAGCTTGGGTGCAGGGCCGTACAATGAGCAGTTCTTC,TRBJ2-1,-,once,TRBV5-4
CASRPQGLGNEKLFF,TGTGCCAGCAGACCTCAGGGTCTTGGTAATGAAAAACTGTTTTTT,TRBJ1-4,-,-,TRBV7-9
CASKATLIRTGRGNTIYF,TGTGCCAGCAAAGCGACGCTAATCAGGACAGGCAGAGGAAACACCATATATTTT,TRBJ1-3,TRBD1,-,TRBV2
CASSQEGSVRYGYTF,TGCGCCAGCAGCCAGGAGGGGTCAGTAAGGTATGGCTACACCTTC,TRBJ1-2,-,-,TRBV4-1
CASSLVGANEQFF,TGTGCCAGCAGCTTAGTGGGGGCTAATGAGCAGTTCTTC,TRBJ2-1,-,-,TRBV7-8
CSVDRAGLGETQYF,TGCAGCGTTGATCGAGCGGGGCTGGGGGAGACCCAGTACTTC,TRBJ2-5,TRBD2,few,TRBV29-1
CASSPESGFYEQYF,TGTGCCAGCAGCCCAGAATCCGGGTTCTACGAGCAGTACTTC,TRBJ2-7,-,-,TRBV11-2
CASTKRTGGRRTEAFF,TGTGCCAGCACCAAAAGGACAGGGGGCAGGCGGACTGAAGCTTTCTTT,TRBJ1-1,TRBD1,once,TRBV5-8
CASRETGGNEQFF,TGTGCCAGCAGGGAGACAGGGGGCAATGAGCAGTTCTTC,TRBJ2-1,TRBD1,-,TRBV6-5
CSASKASSGGEQFF,TGCAGTGCTAGTAAGGCTAGCTCGGGCGGTGAGCAGTTCTTC,TRBJ2-1,-,-,TRBV20-1
CASSVPGDEKLFF,TGTGCCAGCAGTGTTCCAGGGGATGAAAAACTGTTTTTT,TRBJ1-4,-,-,TRBV25-1
CASTLSPRGGETQYF,TGTGCCAGCACCCTCTCCCCCCGAGGTGGTGAGACCCAGTACTTC,TRBJ2-5,-,-,TRBV13
CASSRNRGETQYF,TGTGCCAGCAGTCGAAACAGGGGAGAGACCCAGTACTTC,TRBJ2-5,TRBD1,-,TRBV3-1/TRBV3-2